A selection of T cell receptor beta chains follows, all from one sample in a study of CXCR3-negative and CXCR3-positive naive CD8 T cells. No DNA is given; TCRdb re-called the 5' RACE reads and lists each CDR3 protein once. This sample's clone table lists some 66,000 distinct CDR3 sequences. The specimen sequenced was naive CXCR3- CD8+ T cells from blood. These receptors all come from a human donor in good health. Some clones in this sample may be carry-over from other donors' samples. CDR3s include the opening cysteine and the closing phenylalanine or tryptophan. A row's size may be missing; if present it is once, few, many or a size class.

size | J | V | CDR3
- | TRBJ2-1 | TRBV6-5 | CASSYSITGRARQFF
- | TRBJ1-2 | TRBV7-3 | CASSGGTLNYGYTF
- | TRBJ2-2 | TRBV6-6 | CASSPLAGGPLGELFF
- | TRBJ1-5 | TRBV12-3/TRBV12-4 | CASSHGQGIDQPQHF
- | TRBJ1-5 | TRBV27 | CASGQGTEQPQHF
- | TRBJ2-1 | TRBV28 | CASSPPTDNEQFF
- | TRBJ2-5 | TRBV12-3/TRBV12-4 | CASSLEGATLETQYF
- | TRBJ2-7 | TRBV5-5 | CATSLALPGTQAYEQYF
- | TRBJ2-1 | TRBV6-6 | CASSYGAGPGNEQFF
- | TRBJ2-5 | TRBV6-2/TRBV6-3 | CASVANLQPGTQYF
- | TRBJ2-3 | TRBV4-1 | CASSQGRGDTQYF
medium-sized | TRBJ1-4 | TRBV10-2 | CASSEPFKVDNEKLFF
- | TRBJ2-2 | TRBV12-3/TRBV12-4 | CASDSDTGELFF
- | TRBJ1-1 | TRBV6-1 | CASPRGTEAFF
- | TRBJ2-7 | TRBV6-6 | CASSNPRDYLYEQYF
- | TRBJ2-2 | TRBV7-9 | CASKGEHDPGELFF
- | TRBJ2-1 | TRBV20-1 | CSAPLAGGANEQFF
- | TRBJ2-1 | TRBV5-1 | CASSLEKGPNYNEQFF
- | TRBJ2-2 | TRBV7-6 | CASIDHTGELFF
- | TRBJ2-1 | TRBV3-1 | CASSRRPRNDDEQFF
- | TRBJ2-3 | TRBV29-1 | CSVVWGLAPYF
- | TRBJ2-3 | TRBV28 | CASSPRQGWPATDTQYF
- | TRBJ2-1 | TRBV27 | CASSLSRGVPNEQFF
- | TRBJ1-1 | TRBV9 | CASSSHGSDLEAFF
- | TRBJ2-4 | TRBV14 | CASRPRGGNIQYF
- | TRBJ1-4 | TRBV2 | CASSLQGAPFEFNEKLFF
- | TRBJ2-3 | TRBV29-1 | CSVVYGPSTDTQYF
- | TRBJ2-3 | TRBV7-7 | CASSFGTGSTDTQYF
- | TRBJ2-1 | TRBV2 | CASTLASGSNEQFF
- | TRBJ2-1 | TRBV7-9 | CASSFRGPVYNEQFF
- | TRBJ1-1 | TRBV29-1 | CSGETGGYTEAFF
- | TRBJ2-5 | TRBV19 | CASLSRGPRGETQYF
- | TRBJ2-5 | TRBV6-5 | CASSYFGNEQFF
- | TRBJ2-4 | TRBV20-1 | CSARDWEGVAKNIQYF
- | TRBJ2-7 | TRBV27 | CASRGTGYYEQYF
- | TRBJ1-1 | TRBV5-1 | CASSLVFRTGLNTEAFF
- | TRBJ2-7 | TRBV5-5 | CASSLTLVGYEQYF
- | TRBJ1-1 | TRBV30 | CAWSPPGAAEAFF
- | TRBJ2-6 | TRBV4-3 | CASSQDGGAGANVLTF
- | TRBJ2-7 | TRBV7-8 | CASSLALYSGAYEQYF